These 26 T cell receptor beta chains came from one sample sequenced in a study of Tregs in tolerant kidney transplant recipients. Here immunoSEQ multiplex PCR was the method, and the copy in TCRdb shows in-frame clones only, minus some. The table lists about 240,000 clones, more than 65% of them singletons. Sample: CD4+ T cells from blood. The receptors here all came from a human donor in good health.

The chain employs TRBV6-1 and TRBJ2-2; maybe TRBD1 (5 bases). This CDR3 comprises 15 residues. V lost 6 bases and J lost 4, with 15 bases in between. Germline V gene lookup returns CDR1 MNHNS and CDR2 SASEGT. The CDR3 coding sequence is TGTGCCAGCAGACTCAGGGTACGGGTCACCGGGGAGCTGTTTTTT. This sequence encodes CASRLRVRVTGELFF.

The rearrangement uses TRBV5-1 and TRBJ2-5; D may match TRBD1 or TRBD2 (6 bases each). The CDR3 is 14 residues long. V was cut by 9 bases and J by 4 bases, with 19 bases left in between. The germline V gene encodes CDR1 SGHRS and CDR2 YFSETQ. CDR3 sequence (DNA): TGCGCCACCGGGAGAGGGGGAGATAGAGAGACCCAGTACTTC. The encoded protein is CATGRGGDRETQYF.

The CDR3 DNA reads as TGTGCCAGCAGTGGGGGCAATTTTGTCTACGAGCAGTACTTC. Amino acids: CASSGGNFVYEQYF. The chain carries TRBV6-5 and TRBJ2-7, with D possibly matching TRBD1 (6 bases). The CDR3 length is 14 residues. Germline CDR1 reads MNHEY; CDR2 reads SVGAGI. Trimming stripped 5 bases from V and 3 bases from J, with 14 bases between.

This chain uses TRBV5-1 with TRBJ2-7, with 10 bases aligning to TRBD2. The germline V gene encodes CDR1 SGHRS and CDR2 YFSETQ. The CDR3 sequence is 17 residues long. The junction had 10 bases not matched to a gene; V was cut back by 3 bases and J by 1 base. CDR3 protein: CASSSRSSGSRSYEQYF. For the CDR3, the DNA is TGCGCCAGCAGCTCCCGTTCTAGCGGGAGTAGATCCTACGAGCAGTACTTC.

V usage is TRBV19 and J usage is TRBJ2-7; D may be TRBD1 or TRBD2 (5 bases each). V lost 10 bases and J 3 bases, leaving 19 bases between the germline ends. This CDR3 is built from 14 residues. Germline V gives CDR1 LNHDA, CDR2 SQIVND (reference sequence). CDR3 sequence: CATGTGTARYEQYF. DNA of the CDR3: TGTGCCACTGGGACCGGGACGGCCCGCTACGAGCAGTACTTC.

This chain uses TRBV5-1 with TRBJ2-5; D gene ambiguous. Germline V gene data show CDR1 as SGHRS and CDR2 as YFSETQ. This CDR3 spans 12 amino acids. Between the trimmed V and J ends, which lost 4 bases and 0 bases, there was a span of 4 bases. The CDR3 DNA is TGCGCCAGCAGCGGTAACCAAGAGACCCAGTACTTC. Translated: CASSGNQETQYF.

This clone occurred once. This chain joins TRBV6-6 and TRBJ2-5; 7 positions agree with TRBD1. Germline CDR1 and CDR2: MNHNY and SVGAGI (reference sequence). The length of the CDR3 is 14 residues. V dropped 5 bases and J dropped 2; count of bases not matched to a gene: 5. CDR3 sequence reads: CASSVGTAQETQYF. CDR3 in DNA: TGTGCCAGCAGTGTCGGGACAGCACAAGAGACCCAGTACTTC.

The rearrangement links TRBV7-8 to TRBJ1-1; D unclear. The CDR3 has 14 residues. Germline values: CDR1 SGHVS, CDR2 FQNEAQ. V gave up 5 bases and J gave up 1 base, with 11 bases separating them. CDR3 nucleotide sequence: TGTGCCAGCAGCGCCCGACAAGCGAACACTGAAGCTTTCTTT. Its translation: CASSARQANTEAFF.

The table lists this clone with a few counts. V gene TRBV2 combines with J gene TRBJ1-2; D not certain. The CDR3 totals 13 residues. Germline V lookup: CDR1 SNHLY, CDR2 FYNNEI. V lost 4 bases to trimming and J lost 4 bases, with 10 bases between them. CDR3: CASSARTVYGYTF. CDR3 coding DNA: TGTGCCAGCAGTGCAAGGACGGTCTATGGCTACACCTTC.

In regard to this clone: The junction does not match germline at one end; this may be a read error. The rearrangement links TRBV6-1 to TRBJ1-2, with D possibly TRBD1 on 5 matching bases. Germline V lookup: CDR1 MNHNS, CDR2 SASEGT. The CDR3 extends over 15 amino acids. The CDR3 nucleotides are TGTGCCAGCACTGAATGGGGGGGTTCTAACTATGGCTACACCTTC. The encoded protein is CASTEWGGSNYGYTF.

The gene calls are TRBV6-4 and TRBJ2-1; 14 bases match TRBD2. This CDR3 has 14 amino acids. From germline, CDR1 is MRHNA and CDR2 SNTAGT. Trimming at V came to 5 bases and at J to 8 bases, leaving 2 bases not matched to a gene. The CDR3 DNA sequence: TGTGCCAGCAGTTCGGGACTAGCGGGGGATGAGCAGTTCTTC. Its protein product is CASSSGLAGDEQFF.

The chain recombines TRBV29-1 with TRBJ2-1, with 14 bases identical to TRBD2. The CDR3 is 14 amino acids. The germline gives CDR1 SQVTM, CDR2 ANQGSEA. The V and J ends lost 8 bases and 3 bases, in that order; junction bases with no gene match: 3. The CDR3 spells CSWTSGGNYNEQFF. The CDR3 nucleotides are TGCAGCTGGACTAGCGGGGGGAACTACAATGAGCAGTTCTTC.

This chain joins TRBV7-9 and TRBJ1-1; weak D call: TRBD1 (5 bases). The CDR3 contains 13 residues. CDR1 SEHNR and CDR2 FQNEAQ come from the germline V gene (reference sequence). V was shortened by 6 bases and J by 4 bases, with 12 bases between the two germline ends. In nucleotides, the CDR3 is TGTGCCAGCAGGGAGGGGCAGGGCACTGAAGCTTTCTTT. Protein product: CASREGQGTEAFF.

The chain joins TRBV5-1 to TRBJ2-2, with no clear D. CDR3 size: 15 residues. Germline V gene sequence: CDR1 SGHRS, CDR2 YFSETQ. V shed 5 bases and J shed 2 bases, with 13 bases lying between them. Here the CDR3 reads CASRTGTVNTGELFF. As DNA, the CDR3 is TGCGCCAGCAGGACCGGCACAGTAAACACCGGGGAGCTGTTTTTT.

In its sample, this clone was seen a few times. The chain recombines TRBV5-1 with TRBJ2-5; 8 nucleotides line up with TRBD1. The CDR3 runs 16 residues. The germline V gene has CDR1 SGHRS and CDR2 YFSETQ. J was trimmed by 9 bases and V by 4 bases; bases with no gene match: 17. This CDR3 is CASSPDRALYLAAQYF. The CDR3 DNA sequence: TGCGCCAGCAGCCCGGACAGGGCCCTCTATTTAGCGGCCCAGTACTTC.

The genes are TRBV10-3 and TRBJ2-7; D unresolved. V was cut by 0 bases and J by 2 bases, with 14 bases left in between. The CDR3 covers 16 residues. The V gene's germline CDR1 is ENHRY and CDR2 SYGVKD. CDR3 DNA: TGTGCCATCAGTGAGTCTCCCGGATACGTACCCTACGAGCAGTACTTC. Protein product: CAISESPGYVPYEQYF.

This sequence joins TRBV5-1 and TRBJ1-3, with TRBD1 as a possible D gene (6 bases). Trimming shortened V by 2 bases and J by 0 bases, and 24 bases separated the two germline ends. The CDR3 extends over 20 amino acids. From germline, CDR1 is SGHRS and CDR2 YFSETQ. The DNA of the CDR3 is TGCGCCAGCAGCTTATCTGTGCAGGGGTTAGGGTCAGCCTCTGGAAACACCATATATTTT. Translated, it gives CASSLSVQGLGSASGNTIYF.

The gene calls are TRBV5-1 and TRBJ1-3; D not certain. The CDR3 covers 16 residues. Trimming cost V 0 bases and J 0 bases, with 10 bases left between them. The V gene's germline CDR1 is SGHRS and CDR2 YFSETQ. CDR3 amino acids: CASSLGVIYSGNTIYF. The CDR3 DNA sequence: TGCGCCAGCAGCTTGGGCGTGATATACTCTGGAAACACCATATATTTT.

The chain is built from TRBV6-5 and TRBJ2-1, with 7 bases fitting TRBD2. CDR3 size: 15 residues. The V gene end was trimmed by 6 bases and the J gene end by 3 bases; junction bases not matched to a gene: 8. The germline CDR1 and CDR2 sequences are MNHEY and SVGAGI. The CDR3 coding sequence is TGTGCCAGCAGATTAAGCGGGACCCTCTACAATGAGCAGTTCTTC. This gives the protein CASRLSGTLYNEQFF.

V and J are TRBV27 and TRBJ2-1, with D perhaps matching TRBD2 (5 bases). The CDR3 is 18 residues long. The germline V gene encodes CDR1 MNHEY and CDR2 SMNVEV (reference sequence). V lost 2 bases, J lost 1 base, and 18 bases lay in between. The CDR3 spells CASSLDGGGGFSYNEQFF. DNA of the CDR3: TGTGCCAGCAGTTTAGATGGAGGCGGCGGCTTTTCCTACAATGAGCAGTTCTTC.

The chain links TRBV29-1 to TRBJ2-2, with 10 bases aligning to TRBD1. The CDR3 runs 13 residues. V lost 6 bases to trimming and J lost 7 bases; unmatched junction nucleotides: 5. Germline CDR1 is SQVTM and CDR2 is ANQGSEA. The CDR3 nucleotides are TGCAGCGTCGACAGGGGGCGAGGCGGGGAGCTGTTTTTT. Translating it yields CSVDRGRGGELFF.

This chain links TRBV6-1 with TRBJ1-5, with 8 bases fitting TRBD1. CDR3 length: 18 amino acids. V shed 3 bases and J 2 bases; nucleotides not matched to a gene: 12. Germline V gives CDR1 MNHNS, CDR2 SASEGT. The CDR3: CASSELTTGVRGNQPQHF. DNA for the CDR3: TGTGCCAGCAGTGAGCTCACGACAGGGGTAAGGGGCAATCAGCCCCAGCATTTT.

The V gene is TRBV2, the J gene TRBJ2-7; D uncertain. From germline, CDR1 is SNHLY and CDR2 FYNNEI. There are 15 residues in the CDR3. Deletions cut 2 bases from V and 2 bases from J, with 13 bases between. CDR3 DNA: TGTGCCAGCAGTGAAACACGTGGTGGTACCTACGAGCAGTACTTC. Its translation is CASSETRGGTYEQYF. Filled out from reference TRBV2 and TRBJ2-7, the complete variable domain reads EPEVTQTPSHQVTQMGQEVILRCVPISNHLYFYWYRQILGQKVEFLVSFYNNEISEKSEIFDDQFSVERPDGSNFTLKIRSTKLEDSAMYFCASSETRGGTYEQYFGPGTRLTVT.

This clone was seen just once. The chain joins TRBV18 to TRBJ2-3; 8 bases align to TRBD2. CDR1 KGHSH and CDR2 LQKENI come from the germline V gene. This CDR3 contains 15 residues. Trimming removed 3 bases from V and 5 bases from J; junction bases left unmatched: 7. For the CDR3, the DNA is TGTGCCAGCTCACCGATAGCGGGAAAGAAAGATACGCAGTATTTT. As protein: CASSPIAGKKDTQYF.

Only a few counts were recorded for this clone. This rearrangement joins TRBV5-1 to TRBJ1-2; D call uncertain. Trimming stripped 2 bases from V and 8 bases from J, with 16 bases between. Germline V lookup: CDR1 SGHRS, CDR2 YFSETQ. The CDR3 consists of 14 residues. The CDR3 is CASSFEDWGHGYTF. The CDR3, as DNA: TGCGCCAGCAGCTTCGAGGATTGGGGTCACGGCTACACCTTC.

The chain employs TRBV5-6 and TRBJ1-2; TRBD1 agrees at 7 bases. The length of the CDR3 is 13 residues. The germline V gene encodes CDR1 SGHDT and CDR2 YYEEEE. The V and J ends lost 4 bases and 6 bases, in that order; junction bases with no gene match: 6. The CDR3 DNA reads TGTGCCAGCAGCGTGGGCAGGGGGGATGGCTACACCTTC. It is translated as CASSVGRGDGYTF.